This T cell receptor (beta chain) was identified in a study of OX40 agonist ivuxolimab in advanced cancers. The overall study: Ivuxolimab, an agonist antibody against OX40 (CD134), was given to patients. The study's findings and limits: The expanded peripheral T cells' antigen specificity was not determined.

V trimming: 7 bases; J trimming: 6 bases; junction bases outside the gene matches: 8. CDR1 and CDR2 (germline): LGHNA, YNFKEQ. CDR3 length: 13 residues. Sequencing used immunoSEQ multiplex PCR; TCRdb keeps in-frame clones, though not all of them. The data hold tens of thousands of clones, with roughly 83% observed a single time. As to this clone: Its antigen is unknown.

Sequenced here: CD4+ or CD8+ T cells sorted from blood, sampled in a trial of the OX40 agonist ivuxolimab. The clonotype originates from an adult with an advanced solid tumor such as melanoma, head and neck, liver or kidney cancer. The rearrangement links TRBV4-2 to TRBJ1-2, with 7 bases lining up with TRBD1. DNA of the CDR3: TGTGCCAGCACTCTGGAGGGGGCCGATGGCTACACCTTC. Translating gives CASTLEGADGYTF.